The rows below give T cell receptor beta chains drawn from one sample of a study of blood T cell repertoires in COVID-19. Data came from immunoSEQ multiplex PCR; TCRdb stores just in-frame clones and leaves some out. The sample yields about 250,000 clones, about 80% seen once. Sequenced: peripheral blood. The receptor source for this set is a man aged 80 or over with acute or convalescent COVID-19. Each CDR3 is given without its conserved first and last residue. For some rows the clone size is stated as once, few or many, or as a class when expanded; others skip it.

clone_size,j_call,v_call,cdr3_aa
-,TRBJ1-3,TRBV5-6,ASSLSIWGPGNTIY
-,TRBJ2-2,TRBV24-1,ATGLRGPGELF
-,TRBJ2-3,TRBV2,ASSLLGAGGTDTQY
-,TRBJ1-4,TRBV5-1,ASSLGQGNNEKLF
-,TRBJ1-2,TRBV5-1,ASSETGTGGNGYT
-,TRBJ2-1,TRBV18,ASSPPWREQF
-,TRBJ1-2,TRBV5-1,ASSKGDNWGYT
-,TRBJ1-5,TRBV30,AWTSQGNQPQH
once,TRBJ2-2,TRBV30,AWSRTPGELF
-,TRBJ2-2,TRBV14,ASSQGRRGGTGELF
-,TRBJ2-3,TRBV19,ASSIVFSRTSGGRADTQY
-,TRBJ2-5,TRBV5-4,ASSSGQTQETQY
-,TRBJ1-1,TRBV19,ASNPSGGRAHNPHENTEAF
-,TRBJ1-6,TRBV2,ASREWAVSSPLH
-,TRBJ2-1,TRBV6-5,ASSSLAGGIINEQF
-,TRBJ1-5,TRBV12-2,AILGHLNQPQH
-,TRBJ1-6,TRBV19,ASSRTGSNSPLH
-,TRBJ2-3,TRBV5-1,ASSPWDSDADTQY
-,TRBJ1-5,TRBV18,ASSPGTGGKQPQH
once,TRBJ1-1,TRBV6-5,ASSYVWGHTEAF
-,TRBJ2-3,TRBV3-1/TRBV3-2,ASSQDGGGGEDTQY
-,TRBJ2-2,TRBV24-1,ATSDRQREVKTGELF
once,TRBJ1-6,TRBV2,ASSQIPVSNSPLH